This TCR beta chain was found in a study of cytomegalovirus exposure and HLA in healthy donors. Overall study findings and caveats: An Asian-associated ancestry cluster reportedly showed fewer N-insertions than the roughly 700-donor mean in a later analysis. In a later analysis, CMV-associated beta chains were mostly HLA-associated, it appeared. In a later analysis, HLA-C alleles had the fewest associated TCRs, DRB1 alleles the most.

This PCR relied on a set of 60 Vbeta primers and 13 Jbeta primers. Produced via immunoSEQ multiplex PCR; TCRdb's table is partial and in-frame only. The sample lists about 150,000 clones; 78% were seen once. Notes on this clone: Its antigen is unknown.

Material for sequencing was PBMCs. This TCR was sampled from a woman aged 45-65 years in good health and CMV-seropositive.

The CDR3 DNA reads TGTGCCAGCAGCTTACCTAGCGGGCGCGGGGACATCCACGAGCAGTACTTC. It yields the protein CASSLPSGRGDIHEQYF. The chain is built from TRBV7-9 and TRBJ2-7; 8 positions agree with TRBD2. V shed 2 bases, J shed 5 bases, and the junction held 14 bases outside the gene matches. The CDR3 is 17 residues long. Germline V gene data show CDR1 as SEHNR and CDR2 as FQNEAQ (reference sequence).